This TCR beta chain was identified during a study of shared T cell receptors in the human thymus. The repertoire was sequenced with immunoSEQ multiplex PCR; TCRdb's copy has only in-frame clones and lacks some. The table records more than 550,000 clones, 87% of them present only once. V was shortened by 2 bases and J by 10 bases, with 14 bases between the two germline ends. Germline CDR1 reads SGHVS; CDR2 reads FNYEAQ. The CDR3 has 13 residues. The same specimen was also included in a second study, on human thymus T cells.

Sequenced input: thymocytes. The chain is built from TRBV7-6 and TRBJ1-1; perhaps TRBD1 as D (6 bases). This TCR derives from a boy younger than two with a congenital heart defect. The CDR3 is CASSLKDSRPAFF. CDR3 coding DNA: TGTGCCAGCAGCTTAAAGGACAGTCGGCCAGCTTTCTTT.